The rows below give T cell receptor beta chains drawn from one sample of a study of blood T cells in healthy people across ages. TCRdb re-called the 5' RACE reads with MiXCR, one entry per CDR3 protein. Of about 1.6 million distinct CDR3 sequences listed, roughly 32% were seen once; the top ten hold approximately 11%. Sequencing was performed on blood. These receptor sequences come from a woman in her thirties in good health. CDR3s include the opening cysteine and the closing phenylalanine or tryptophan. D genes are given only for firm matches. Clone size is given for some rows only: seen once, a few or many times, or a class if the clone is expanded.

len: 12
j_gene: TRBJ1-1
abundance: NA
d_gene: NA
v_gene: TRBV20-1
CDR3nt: TGCAGTGCTAGAGGGGAGGGAACTGAAGCTTTCTTT
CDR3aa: CSARGEGTEAFF

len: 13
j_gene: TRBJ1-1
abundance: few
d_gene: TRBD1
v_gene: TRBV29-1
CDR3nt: TGCAGCGTAGGTGGACAGGGCCACACTGAAGCTTTCTTT
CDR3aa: CSVGGQGHTEAFF

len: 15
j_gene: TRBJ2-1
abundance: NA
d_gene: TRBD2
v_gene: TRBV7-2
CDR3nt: TGTGCCAGCAGCCCTGATGCGGGAGTGGGCAATGAGCAGTTCTTC
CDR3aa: CASSPDAGVGNEQFF

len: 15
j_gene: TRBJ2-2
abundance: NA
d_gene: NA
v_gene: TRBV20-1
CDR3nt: TGCAGTGCTAGAGGGGGGGTAGATGTAACCGGGGAGCTGTTTTTT
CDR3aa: CSARGGVDVTGELFF

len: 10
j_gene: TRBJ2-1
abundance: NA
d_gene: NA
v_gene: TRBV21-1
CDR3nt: TGTGCCAGCAGCAAAGATGAGCAGTTCTTC
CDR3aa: CASSKDEQFF

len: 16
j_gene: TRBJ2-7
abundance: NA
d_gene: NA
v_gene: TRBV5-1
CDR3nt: TGCGCCAGCAGCCCCTCAGACAGAGTCCCTGAGTACGAGCAGTACTTC
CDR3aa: CASSPSDRVPEYEQYF

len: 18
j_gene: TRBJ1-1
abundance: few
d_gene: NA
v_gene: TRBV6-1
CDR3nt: TGTGCCAGTAGTGCCCCACAGAAAACTTTAGAGATGAACACTGAAGCTTTCTTT
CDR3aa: CASSAPQKTLEMNTEAFF

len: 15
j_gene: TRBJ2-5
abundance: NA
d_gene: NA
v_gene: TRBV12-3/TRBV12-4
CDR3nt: TGTGCCAGCAGTTTAGCAGGGGGCAAGGGGGGGACCCAGTACTTC
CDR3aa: CASSLAGGKGGTQYF

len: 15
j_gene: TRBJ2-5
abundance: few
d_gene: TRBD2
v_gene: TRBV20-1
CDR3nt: TGCAGTGCTGAGCTAGCGGGGGGGCCAGGGGAGACCCAGTACTTC
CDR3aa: CSAELAGGPGETQYF

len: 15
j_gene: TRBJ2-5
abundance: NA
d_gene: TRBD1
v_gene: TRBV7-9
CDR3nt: TGTGCCAGCAGCTTAGCGGCAGGGGGTGCAGAGACCCAGTACTTC
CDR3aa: CASSLAAGGAETQYF

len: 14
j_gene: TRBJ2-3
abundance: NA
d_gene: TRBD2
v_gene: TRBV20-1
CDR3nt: TGCAGTGCTAGCATGACTAGCGGGGGTGAAACGCAGTATTTT
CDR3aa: CSASMTSGGETQYF

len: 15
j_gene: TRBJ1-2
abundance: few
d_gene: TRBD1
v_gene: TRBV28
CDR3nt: TGTGCCAGTAGATCCCGTCAGGGGGCCCTTTATGGCTACACCTTC
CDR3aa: CASRSRQGALYGYTF

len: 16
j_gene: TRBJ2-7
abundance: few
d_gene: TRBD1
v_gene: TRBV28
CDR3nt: TGTGCCAGCAGTTTGGGGGGACAGGCTAGCTCCTACGAGCAGTACTTC
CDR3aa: CASSLGGQASSYEQYF

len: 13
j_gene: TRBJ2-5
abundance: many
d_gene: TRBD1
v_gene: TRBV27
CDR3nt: TGTGCCAGCAGCTACAGGGGCCGTGAGACCCAGTACTTC
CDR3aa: CASSYRGRETQYF

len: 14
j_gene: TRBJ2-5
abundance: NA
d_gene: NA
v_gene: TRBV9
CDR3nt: TGTGCCAGCAGCCCCCCTGGATGGGGAGAGACCCAGTACTTC
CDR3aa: CASSPPGWGETQYF

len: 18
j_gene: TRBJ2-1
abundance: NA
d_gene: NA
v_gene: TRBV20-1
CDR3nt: TGCAGTGCTAGAGGAGGGGGTAGGGGCCGGCTCATCTACAATGAGCAGTTCTTC
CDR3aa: CSARGGGRGRLIYNEQFF

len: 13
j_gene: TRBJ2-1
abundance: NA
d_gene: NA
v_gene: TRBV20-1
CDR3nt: TGCAGTGCTAGACCTAATGGGGTGGCTGAGCAGTTCTTC
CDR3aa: CSARPNGVAEQFF

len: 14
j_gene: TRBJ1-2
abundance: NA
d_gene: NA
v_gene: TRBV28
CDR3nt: TGTGCCAGCGTCCGGGACGGGCCTAACTATGGCTACACCTTC
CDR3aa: CASVRDGPNYGYTF

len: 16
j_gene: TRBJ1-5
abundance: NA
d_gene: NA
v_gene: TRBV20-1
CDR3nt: TGTAGTACAATTTCCCGACGGGGGGGTAGCAATCAGCCCCAGCATTTT
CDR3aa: CSTISRRGGSNQPQHF

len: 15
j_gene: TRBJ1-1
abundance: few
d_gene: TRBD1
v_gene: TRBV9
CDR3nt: TGTGCCAGCAGCGCTTCAGGGACAGGGGACACTGAAGCTTTCTTT
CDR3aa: CASSASGTGDTEAFF

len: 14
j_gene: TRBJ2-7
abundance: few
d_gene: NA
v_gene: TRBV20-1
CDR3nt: TGCAGTGCTAGTCGGTCAGGGAAAACCTACGAGCAGTACTTC
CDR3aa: CSASRSGKTYEQYF

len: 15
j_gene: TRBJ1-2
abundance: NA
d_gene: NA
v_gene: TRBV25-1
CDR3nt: TGTGCCAGCAGTGAATCAGGAACGGGAAACTATGGCTACACCTTC
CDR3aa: CASSESGTGNYGYTF

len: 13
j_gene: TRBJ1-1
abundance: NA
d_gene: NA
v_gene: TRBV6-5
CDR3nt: TGTGCCAGCTGGAGGACCAAGAACACTGAAGCTTTCTTT
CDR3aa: CASWRTKNTEAFF

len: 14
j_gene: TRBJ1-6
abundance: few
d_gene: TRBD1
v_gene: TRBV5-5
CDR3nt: TGTGCCAGCAGCCGACAGGGCGCAAATTCACCCCTCCACTTT
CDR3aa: CASSRQGANSPLHF

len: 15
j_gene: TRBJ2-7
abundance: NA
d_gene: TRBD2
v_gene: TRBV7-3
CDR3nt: TGTGCCAGCAGCTTAACAGCGGGGGAAACCTACGAGCAGTACTTC
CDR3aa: CASSLTAGETYEQYF

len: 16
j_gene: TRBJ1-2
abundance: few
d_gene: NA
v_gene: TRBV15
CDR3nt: TGTGCCACCAGCAGAGATCGCGTGGCCGGAGCATATGGCTACACCTTC
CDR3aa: CATSRDRVAGAYGYTF

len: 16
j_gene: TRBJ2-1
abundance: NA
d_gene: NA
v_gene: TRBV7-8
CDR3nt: TGTGCCAGCAGCTTTCTCGGGCAGGGGAACTACAATGAGCAGTTCTTC
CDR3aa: CASSFLGQGNYNEQFF

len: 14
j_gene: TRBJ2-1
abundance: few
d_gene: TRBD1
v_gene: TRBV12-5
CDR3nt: TGTGCTCGTGGTATGGGACAGGGGGGGGATGAGCAGTTCTTC
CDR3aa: CARGMGQGGDEQFF